This T cell receptor beta chain was sequenced for a study of cytomegalovirus exposure and HLA in healthy donors. The study, taken as a whole, reports: The authors enumerated 150 to 200 TCR beta chains as linked to cytomegalovirus.

V shed 6 bases and J shed 8 bases, with 19 bases lying between them. Per germline, CDR1 SGHVS and CDR2 FQNEAQ. The CDR3 runs 14 residues. About this clone itself: Its antigen is currently unknown.

Assay used: immunoSEQ multiplex PCR; TCRdb lists only in-frame clones, some missing. The sample has about 220,000 clones, almost 90% seen once. The rearrangement uses TRBV7-8 and TRBJ1-2, with D possibly being TRBD1 (6 bases). The sequenced sample was PBMCs. This TCR came from a woman aged 18-29 years in good health and CMV-seronegative. CDR3 sequence: CASSTGNEFFGYTF. The CDR3 DNA is TGTGCCAGCAGTACAGGGAATGAGTTTTTCGGCTACACCTTC. The full variable domain, its missing parts supplied by reference TRBV7-8 and TRBJ1-2, is GAGVSQSPRYKVAKRGQDVALRCDPISGHVSLFWYQQALGQGPEFLTYFQNEAQLDKSGLPSDRFFAERPEGSVSTLKIQRTQQEDSAVYLCASSTGNEFFGYTFGSGTRLTVV.